This entry features one T cell receptor beta chain sequence. This clonotype was counted at least ten times. No cognate antigen has been identified for it. No much larger clonotype is one base removed from it; base qualities were not supplied. A patient counted as having stable Graves' hyperthyroidism if no progression to ophthalmopathy occurred over 18 months of follow-up. Hyperthyroidism patients were newly diagnosed, had a disease duration of under 2 months, and were aged 18 to 65 years. The study excluded patients with uncontrolled infections, other autoimmune diseases, pregnancy or lactation. Clinical symptoms, serum thyroxine and TRAb, thyroid ultrasound, and orbital computed tomography formed the basis for the diagnoses. PBMCs were separated from under 12 ml of fresh peripheral blood using Ficoll-Paque density gradient centrifugation. Total RNA was extracted using Trizol reagent, and RNA quality was assessed on an Agilent 2100 Bioanalyzer.

Counted from cysteine to phenylalanine, this CDR3 has 13 amino acids. The entry retains the CDR3 DNA only, 39 bases that are in frame from base 1. Trimming costs V 3 bases and J 6 bases, and their ends lie 12 bases apart. As encoded in the germline V gene (reference sequence), CDR1 is DFQATT while CDR2 is SNEGSKA. This specimen belongs to a study of T cells in Graves' hyperthyroidism and ophthalmopathy (dated by TCRdb to about 2019). Concerning the study at large: Peripheral blood samples were taken at the time of initial diagnosis, prior to any treatment. The 75 to 100 discovery patients were randomly split 7:3 into training and test sets. TCR V-J signatures able to tell the groups apart were searched for in a discovery cohort of some 100 patients, of whom 43 had Graves' ophthalmopathy and about 60 had stable Graves' hyperthyroidism. TCR Vbeta CDR3 sequencing of 130 to 150 peripheral blood samples (over 40 ophthalmopathy, roughly 72 hyperthyroidism and roughly 17 progressor patients) is reported in the paper. Thyroid tissue and blood T-cell repertoires from six Graves' hyperthyroidism patients were also compared in the study. Once sampling was done, hyperthyroidism patients were given methimazole at a starting dose of 30 mg daily, whereas ophthalmopathy patients were given high-dose intravenous methylprednisolone. Prospective prediction of ophthalmopathy was tested in an independent validation cohort consisting of about 19 hyperthyroidism patients and more than 15 patients who later progressed to ophthalmopathy.

What the study reported, not specific to this receptor: In cross-validation, a model built on a 13 V-J signature told ophthalmopathy apart from stable hyperthyroidism with 85% to 90% sensitivity and around 81% specificity, and in testing the same model reached 80%/75%. In validation, progression to ophthalmopathy was predicted by the model with about 70% sensitivity and just over 72% specificity, a median of approximately 6.5 months before onset. No statistical method was used to set the sample size in advance, and investigators knew the group allocation. Most expanded thyroid clonotypes (frequency above 0.001) were also found in blood, which suggests that blood repertoires may mirror thyroid immune responses.

Amplification of TCR beta CDR3 regions was carried out from RNA transcripts. For the first round of RT-PCR on the TCR CDR3, the HTBI primer set was used together with the Qiagen OneStep RT-PCR kit. A second multiplex PCR round built the libraries, followed by size selection and purification. The libraries were sequenced on an Illumina HiSeq2000 using paired-end 100 bp reads. The authors' analysis ran thus. Raw data were processed with SOAPnuke, discarding reads with adapters, uncalled bases, mean Phred below 15, or no exact constant-primer or identifier match. High-quality paired reads were merged using COPE v1.2.5, and each unique nucleotide sequence was defined as a clonotype. MiTCR v1.1 was used to align clonotypes to the IMGT TRBV, TRBD and TRBJ reference segments. Only V-J combinations with frequency above 0.0001, covering approximately 99% of repertoires, were analysed. A TCS score was defined as the ratio of F50 (clonal expansion) to E x V (chaos), with BLOSUM62-based TCRdist applied between CDR3 peptides within each V-J. Welch's t-statistics and random forest reduced 500 to 650 V-J features to 13, which were used in a naive Bayes classifier (R e1071). The public reads were run again by TCRdb, first through fastp at Q25 and then through MiXCR, and only productive beta chains were kept. CDR3 protein sequences are deduplicated, and each keeps its most common genes and DNA. Clone size and V and J calls follow TCRdb, not the original study. The sample includes 300,000 to 450,000 distinct CDR3 sequences, with approximately 13% observed a single time. Approximately 11% of the sample is in the top ten clones.

What was sequenced was blood. The sequence came from a woman in her sixties with Graves' hyperthyroidism. The rearranged chain carries TRBV20-1 and TRBJ1-5; a tentative D match to TRBD1 spans 6 bases. The CDR3: CSARRGGIQPQHF. In nucleotide form, the sequence is TGCAGTGCTAGGAGAGGGGGTATTCAGCCCCAGCATTTT.